The 32 T cell receptor beta chains below all came from one sample that was sequenced in a study of blood T cells in healthy people across ages. Then a second PCR, running roughly 6 to 12 cycles, was carried out with a sample-barcoded 5' primer and a J-beta primer mix. From the 5' RACE reads, TCRdb called clonotypes with MiXCR, one entry per CDR3 protein. Among 1.8 million or so distinct CDR3 sequences listed, about two fifths were seen once. The source material was blood. The receptors come from a human donor in good health.

This chain uses TRBV6-2 or TRBV6-3 with TRBJ2-5, with TRBD2 matching 13 bases. The CDR3 runs 16 residues. V gave up 6 bases and J gave up 2 bases; unmatched junction bases: 6. Germline loops: CDR1 MNHEY, CDR2 SVGEGT. In DNA form, the CDR3 reads TGTGCCAGCAGAGGACTAGCGGGGGACCCTCAAGAGACCCAGTACTTC. Translation: CASRGLAGDPQETQYF.

The chain carries TRBV24-1 and TRBJ2-1, with TRBD2 matching over 7 bases. Losses at the gene ends were 7 bases for V and 6 bases for J; bases not matched to a gene: 8. This CDR3 contains 14 residues. Looked up from germline, CDR1 is KGHDR and CDR2 is SFDVKD. The CDR3 loop reads CATRGGIQFNEQFF. CDR3 DNA sequence: TGTGCCACCAGGGGGGGGATCCAGTTCAATGAGCAGTTCTTC.

This clonotype was detected many times. The DNA for the CDR3 is TGTGCCAGCAGTGTCGACAGGGGAGAGACCCAGTACTTC. Translating gives CASSVDRGETQYF. The chain joins TRBV2 to TRBJ2-5; 8 bases map to TRBD1. CDR3 size: 13 residues. J gave up 4 bases and V 4 bases, and 2 bases lay outside the gene matches. The V gene's germline CDR1 is SNHLY and CDR2 FYNNEI.

The J gene is TRBJ2-1, the V gene TRBV4-3; TRBD2 might be the D (5 bases). Germline V gives CDR1 LGHNA, CDR2 YSLEER. V was cut by 0 bases and J by 0 bases, with 15 bases left in between. This CDR3 contains 18 residues. This CDR3 is CASSQEGQDSSSYNEQFF. The DNA for the CDR3 is TGCGCCAGCAGCCAAGAGGGTCAGGACTCAAGCTCCTACAATGAGCAGTTCTTC.

The V call is TRBV19, the J call TRBJ1-4, with D perhaps TRBD1 (5 bases). Per the germline V gene, CDR1 is LNHDA and CDR2 is SQIVND (reference sequence). The CDR3 consists of 14 residues. Trimming stripped 8 bases from V and 3 bases from J, with 13 bases between. This CDR3 is CASAPGRANEKLFF. Here the CDR3 DNA reads TGTGCCAGTGCGCCGGGACGGGCTAATGAAAAACTGTTTTTT.

This rearrangement joins TRBV4-2 to TRBJ2-5; D is unclear. V lost 0 bases and J lost 4, with 6 bases in between. The CDR3 totals 13 residues. CDR1 is LGHNA and CDR2 is YNFKEQ in the germline V gene. The CDR3 region is CASSQESSETQYF. Written as DNA, the CDR3 is TGTGCCAGCAGCCAAGAATCGTCAGAGACCCAGTACTTC.

This clonotype was counted once. A read error may account for a junction end that differs from germline. The rearrangement links TRBV27 to TRBJ2-7, with unresolved D. The CDR3 contains 14 residues. Germline CDR1 reads MNHEY; CDR2 reads SMNVEV (reference sequence). As DNA, the CDR3 is TGTGCCAGCAGCTTCGGGCGTTCAGGCTACGAGCAGGACTTC. Its translation: CASSFGRSGYEQDF.

The V and J genes are TRBV20-1 and TRBJ2-5; 8 bases are shared with TRBD2. The length of the CDR3 is 17 residues. CDR1 and CDR2 from the germline V gene are DFQATT and SNEGSKA (reference sequence). V lost 3 bases to trimming and J lost 11 bases; unmatched junction nucleotides: 23. Here the CDR3 reads CSARWTRGIAGRNEQYF. The CDR3 nucleotides are TGCAGTGCTAGGTGGACTAGAGGGATAGCGGGGAGGAATGAGCAGTACTTC.

This clonotype was observed a few times. V and J are TRBV6-2 or TRBV6-3 and TRBJ1-5; D is unresolved. Between the trimmed V and J ends, which lost 2 bases and 7 bases, there was a span of 15 bases. The CDR3 has 15 amino acids. Germline CDR1 reads MNHEY; CDR2 reads SVGEGT. The CDR3, as DNA: TGTGCCAGCAGTTACGCCACAATCCCCATGCAGCCCCAGCATTTT. It specifies CASSYATIPMQPQHF.

This chain connects TRBV20-1 to TRBJ2-1; D is perhaps TRBD1 (5 bases). Deletions cut 0 bases from V and 6 bases from J, with 12 bases between. The length of the CDR3 is 14 residues. Germline lookup yields CDR1 DFQATT and CDR2 SNEGSKA (reference sequence). CDR3: CSARDRVASNEQFF. The CDR3 nucleotides are TGCAGTGCTAGAGACAGGGTGGCGTCCAATGAGCAGTTCTTC.

The chain has TRBV10-3 and TRBJ2-5, with 9 positions matching TRBD2. With 10 bases clipped from V and 2 bases from J, the junction kept 8 bases outside the gene matches. Germline V lookup: CDR1 ENHRY, CDR2 SYGVKD. The CDR3 sequence is 14 residues long. The CDR3 region has the DNA TGTGCCACCGGGGCGGGAGGGTCTCAAGAGACCCAGTACTTC. It codes for CATGAGGSQETQYF.

The V gene is TRBV5-1, the J gene TRBJ2-3; a possible D gene is TRBD1 (5 bases). The germline CDR1 and CDR2 sequences are SGHRS and YFSETQ. V lost 4 bases to trimming and J lost 2 bases, with 14 bases between them. The CDR3 consists of 15 residues. CDR3 residues: CASSVIQGLTDTQYF. CDR3 coding DNA: TGCGCCAGCAGCGTGATTCAGGGCCTCACAGATACGCAGTATTTT.

This clonotype was counted only a few times. V and J are TRBV29-1 and TRBJ2-5, with D possibly matching TRBD2 (5 bases). The V end was cut by 0 bases, the J end by 0 bases, with 11 bases between. Germline lookup yields CDR1 SQVTM and CDR2 ANQGSEA. This CDR3 has 15 residues. In DNA, the CDR3 is TGCAGCGTTGAAGATGGGCGGGCAAACCAAGAGACCCAGTACTTC. Encoded protein: CSVEDGRANQETQYF.

The rearrangement uses TRBV4-3 and TRBJ2-3; D perhaps matches TRBD2 (6 bases). Germline lookup yields CDR1 LGHNA and CDR2 YSLEER. This CDR3 region has 20 residues. Trimming cost V 1 base and J 0 bases, with 23 bases left between them. This CDR3 is CASSQAPGDWETSSTDTQYF. CDR3 nucleotides: TGCGCCAGCAGCCAAGCCCCCGGGGACTGGGAGACTTCTAGCACAGATACGCAGTATTTT.

This clonotype was observed a handful of times. This chain uses TRBV20-1 with TRBJ1-2; D is perhaps TRBD1 (6 bases). Per the germline V gene, CDR1 is DFQATT and CDR2 is SNEGSKA (reference sequence). V gave up 4 bases and J gave up 4 bases, with 10 bases separating them. The CDR3 spans 12 residues. CDR3: CSATQGPYGYTF. DNA of the CDR3: TGCAGTGCTACACAGGGTCCCTATGGCTACACCTTC.

The gene calls are TRBV7-6 and TRBJ1-1; 7 bases line up with TRBD1. Per the germline V gene, CDR1 is SGHVS and CDR2 is FNYEAQ. V shed 1 base, J shed 1 base, and the junction held 3 bases outside the gene matches. CDR3 size: 15 residues. The CDR3 coding sequence is TGTGCCAGCAGCTTAGAGGGGGCGGGGAACACTGAAGCTTTCTTT. Protein product: CASSLEGAGNTEAFF.

This clonotype appeared once. The chain recombines TRBV7-2 with TRBJ2-5; 10 bases are shared with TRBD1. The J call may be in error: the DNA end matches TRBJ2-7 better. CDR1 and CDR2 from the germline V gene are SGHTA and FQGNSA. CDR3 length: 15 amino acids. The CDR3 DNA is TGTGCCAGCAGGGCCGGGACAGGGGTGACCTACGAGCAGTACTTC. Its translation: CASRAGTGVTYEQYF.

This chain uses TRBV12-3 or TRBV12-4 with TRBJ1-6; D is unclear. The CDR3 spans 14 residues. Trimming took 8 bases from V and 0 from J, leaving 8 bases between them. The CDR3, as DNA: TGTGCCAGCCTTCATAGCTCCTATAATTCACCCCTCCACTTT. Its protein product is CASLHSSYNSPLHF.

J is TRBJ2-7 and V is TRBV7-9; D may be TRBD1 (5 bases). Trimming cost V 4 bases and J 2 bases, with 21 bases left between them. Germline loops: CDR1 SEHNR, CDR2 FQNEAQ (reference sequence). The CDR3 has 17 residues. In DNA form, the CDR3 reads TGTGCCAGCAGCTCGATTAGGAAGGGGTCTGGGGCCTACGAGCAGTACTTC. Translating gives CASSSIRKGSGAYEQYF.

In the case of this clonotype: The junction departs from the called germline gene at one end, perhaps through a read error. The chain uses TRBV7-2 and TRBJ2-7; 8 bases agree with TRBD1. Germline CDR1 SGHTA, CDR2 FQGNSA. This CDR3 has 15 residues. This chain's CDR3 is CAGSFGQGPSYEQYF. Written as DNA, the CDR3 is TGTGCCGGCAGCTTCGGACAGGGACCCTCCTACGAGCAGTACTTC.

The chain carries TRBV20-1 and TRBJ2-4, with D possibly matching TRBD1 (5 bases). CDR1 DFQATT and CDR2 SNEGSKA come from the germline V gene (reference sequence). This CDR3 has 13 amino acids. V lost 1 base to trimming and J lost 13 bases, with 17 bases between them. CDR3 loop: CSARGQTYNEQYF. Written as DNA, the CDR3 is TGCAGTGCTAGAGGACAGACCTACAATGAGCAGTACTTC.

The chain links TRBV29-1 to TRBJ2-1; 12 nucleotides match TRBD2. Germline V CDR1 and CDR2: SQVTM, ANQGSEA. J gave up 9 bases and V 4 bases, and 4 bases lay outside the gene matches. The CDR3 is made up of 13 amino acids. The CDR3 nucleotides are TGCAGCGTTGGTCTAGCGGGGGGGGGTGAGCAGTTCTTC. Protein product: CSVGLAGGGEQFF.

The CDR3 bases are TGTGCCAGCAGTTGGAGACCATCCTTACGGGAGACCCAGTACTTC. This sequence encodes CASSWRPSLRETQYF. The chain links TRBV6-2 or TRBV6-3 to TRBJ2-5, with unresolved D. V gave up 4 bases and J gave up 5 bases, with 17 bases separating them. CDR3 size: 15 residues. Germline V gene data show CDR1 as MNHEY and CDR2 as SVGEGT.

V usage is TRBV4-1 and J usage is TRBJ1-2; 8 bases match TRBD1. Germline assignment: CDR1 MGHRA and CDR2 YSYEKL. This CDR3 has 16 amino acids. The V and J ends lost 0 bases and 7 bases, in that order; junction bases with no gene match: 10. The CDR3 DNA is TGCGCCAGCAGCCAAGACCGCCTGACAGGGGAGGTTGGCTACACCTTC. Its protein product is CASSQDRLTGEVGYTF.

The chain has TRBV4-3 and TRBJ1-2; D gene uncertain. Germline V gives CDR1 LGHNA, CDR2 YSLEER. Trimming left V 1 base short and J 2 bases short, with 11 bases between. The CDR3 length is 15 residues. The CDR3 spells CASSQGLGENYGYTF. The CDR3 bases are TGCGCCAGCAGCCAAGGGTTAGGAGAGAACTATGGCTACACCTTC.

This sequence joins TRBV7-3 and TRBJ1-2, with a weak D call TRBD1 (6 bases). In germline, CDR1 is SGHTA, CDR2 FQGTGA. The CDR3 runs 14 residues. Trimming left V 5 bases short and J 6 bases short, with 16 bases between. DNA for the CDR3: TGTGCCAGCAGCACCCCCGGGGACACACATGGCTACACCTTC. Its protein product is CASSTPGDTHGYTF.

The V and J genes are TRBV2 and TRBJ2-1; D could derive from TRBD1 or TRBD2 (6 bases each). CDR3 length: 15 residues. The V and J ends lost 8 bases and 0 bases respectively, with 14 bases between them. Germline V gene data show CDR1 as SNHLY and CDR2 as FYNNEI. CDR3 amino acids: CASGGRGVSYNEQFF. CDR3 nucleotides: TGTGCCAGCGGGGGGCGAGGGGTCTCCTACAATGAGCAGTTCTTC.

This clonotype was seen just once. The CDR3 protein is CASSDRVESTDTQYF. CDR3 bases: TGTGCCAGCAGCGACAGGGTGGAGAGCACAGATACGCAGTATTTT. This chain joins TRBV7-9 and TRBJ2-3, with TRBD1 identical over 7 bases. Germline-derived CDR1 and CDR2 are SEHNR and FQNEAQ (reference sequence). V was pared by 5 bases and J by 0 bases, with 5 bases of the junction left unmatched. The CDR3 is made up of 15 amino acids.

The chain joins TRBV5-1 to TRBJ1-2; TRBD1 might be the D (6 bases). The CDR3 covers 16 residues. V was shortened by 7 bases and J by 1 base, with 20 bases between the two germline ends. Germline CDR1 and CDR2: SGHRS and YFSETQ. The DNA for the CDR3 is TGCGCCAGCTCCCGGACAGCAAGAATCTTTAACTATGGCTACACCTTC. Amino acid sequence: CASSRTARIFNYGYTF.

This sequence joins TRBV7-9 and TRBJ1-2; D not resolved. Trimming removed 4 bases from V and 6 bases from J, with 6 bases in between. The CDR3 consists of 11 residues. CDR1 SEHNR and CDR2 FQNEAQ come from the germline V gene (reference sequence). CDR3 DNA sequence: TGTGCCAGCAGCTCGTACCATGGCTACACCTTC. It specifies CASSSYHGYTF.

This clonotype showed up just a few times. The conserved phenylalanine or tryptophan is not found at the CDR3 terminus, so this likely reflects a read error. The gene calls are TRBV7-2 and TRBJ1-2; tentatively, D is TRBD1 (5 bases). CDR3 length: 14 residues. CDR1 SGHTA and CDR2 FQGNSA come from the germline V gene. V lost 8 bases and J 6 bases, leaving 19 bases between the germline ends. The DNA of the CDR3 is TGTGCCAGCGGGAAAGGGCAGGGAACCCATGGCTACACCTGC. Its translation is CASGKGQGTHGYTC.

The rearrangement links TRBV5-1 to TRBJ2-4, with no clear D. The better agreement between TRBJ2-7 and the DNA end casts doubt on the J call. The CDR3 sequence is 13 residues long. Germline lookup yields CDR1 SGHRS and CDR2 YFSETQ. CDR3 bases: TGCGCCAGCACCGAGGCCCATGGCTACGAGCAGTACTTC. As protein: CASTEAHGYEQYF.